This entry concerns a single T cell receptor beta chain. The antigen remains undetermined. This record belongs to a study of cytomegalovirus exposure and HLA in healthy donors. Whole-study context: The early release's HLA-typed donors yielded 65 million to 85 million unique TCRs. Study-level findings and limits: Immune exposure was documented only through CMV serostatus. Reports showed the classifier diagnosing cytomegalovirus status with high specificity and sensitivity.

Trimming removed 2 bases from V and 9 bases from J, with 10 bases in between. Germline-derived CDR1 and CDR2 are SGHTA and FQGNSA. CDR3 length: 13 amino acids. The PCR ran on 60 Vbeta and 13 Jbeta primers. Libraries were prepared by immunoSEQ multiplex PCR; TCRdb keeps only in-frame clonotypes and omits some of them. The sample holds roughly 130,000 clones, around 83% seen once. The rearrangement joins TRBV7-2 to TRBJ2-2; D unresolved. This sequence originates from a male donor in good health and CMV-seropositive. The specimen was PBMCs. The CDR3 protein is CASSLQRVRELFF. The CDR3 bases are TGTGCCAGCAGCTTACAGCGAGTGAGGGAGCTGTTTTTT.